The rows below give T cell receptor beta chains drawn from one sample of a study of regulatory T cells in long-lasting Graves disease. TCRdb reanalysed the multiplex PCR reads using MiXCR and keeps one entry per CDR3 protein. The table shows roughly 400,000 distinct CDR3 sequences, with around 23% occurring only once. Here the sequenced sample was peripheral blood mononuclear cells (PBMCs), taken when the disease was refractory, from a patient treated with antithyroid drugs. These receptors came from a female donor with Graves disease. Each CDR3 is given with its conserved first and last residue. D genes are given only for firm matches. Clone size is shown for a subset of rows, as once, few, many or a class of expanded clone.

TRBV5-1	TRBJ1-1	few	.	TGCGCCAGCAGCTTGGATCGGGGGACGAGGACTGAAGCTTTCTTT	CASSLDRGTRTEAFF
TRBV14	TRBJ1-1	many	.	TGTGCCAGCAGCCAACTGAACACTGAAGCTTTCTTT	CASSQLNTEAFF
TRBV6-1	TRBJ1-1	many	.	TGTGCCAGCACCCCTGGGGGGACCAGGAACACTGAAGCTTTCTTT	CASTPGGTRNTEAFF
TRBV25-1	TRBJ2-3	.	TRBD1	TGTGCCAGCAGTGAAAGGGACAGGAACACAGATACGCAGTATTTT	CASSERDRNTDTQYF
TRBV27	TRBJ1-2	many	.	TGTGCCAGTCGAGGAGCCAAGGGGCGTGGCTACACCTTC	CASRGAKGRGYTF
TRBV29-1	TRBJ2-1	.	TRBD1	TGCAGCCCCCAGGGGGCATCGGACAATGAGCAGTTCTTC	CSPQGASDNEQFF
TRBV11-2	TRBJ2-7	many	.	TGTGCCAGCAGCTTAGCGCGGGGACCCACGACCTACGAGCAGTACTTC	CASSLARGPTTYEQYF
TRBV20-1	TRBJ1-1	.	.	TGCAGTGCTAGTTTGGGGCAGGGCGTCAAGGACACTGAAGCTTTCTTT	CSASLGQGVKDTEAFF
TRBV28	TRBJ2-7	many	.	TGTGCCAGCAGTTGGGGACTCGCCCACGAGCAGTACTTC	CASSWGLAHEQYF
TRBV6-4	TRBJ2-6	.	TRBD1	TGTGCCAGCAGTACCCGACAGGGGAGGTCTGGGGCCAACGTCCTGACTTTC	CASSTRQGRSGANVLTF
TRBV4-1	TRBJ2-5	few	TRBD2	TGCGCCAGCAGCGTTAGCGGGAGACTTGGAGAGACCCAGTACTTC	CASSVSGRLGETQYF
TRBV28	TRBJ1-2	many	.	TGTGCCAGCAGCTCAACCGCCCGGGGGCACGGCTACACCTTC	CASSSTARGHGYTF
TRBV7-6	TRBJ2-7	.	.	TGTGCCAGCAGCTTAGGTGTGGGCGGCTACGAGCAGTACTTC	CASSLGVGGYEQYF
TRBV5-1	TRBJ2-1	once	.	TGCGCCAGCAGCTTGGACCCTGAGAGGATGAACGGTGTCTACAATGAGCAGTTCTTC	CASSLDPERMNGVYNEQFF
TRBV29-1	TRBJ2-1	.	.	TGCAGCGTTACAGGGAGCTCCTACAATGAGCAGTTCTTC	CSVTGSSYNEQFF
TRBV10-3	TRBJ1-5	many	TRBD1	TGTGCCATCAGCCCGGGACAGGGAGTTCAGCCCCAGCATTTT	CAISPGQGVQPQHF
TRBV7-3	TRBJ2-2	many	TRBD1	TGTGCCAGCAGCCTAGACCGGACAGGGATTGCCGGGGAGCTGTTTTTT	CASSLDRTGIAGELFF
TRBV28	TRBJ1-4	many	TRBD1	TGTGCCAGCAGTGATAACAGGGGAAAGGGAGCAACTAATGAAAAACTGTTTTTT	CASSDNRGKGATNEKLFF
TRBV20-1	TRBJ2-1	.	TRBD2	TGCAGTGCTAACAGTAGGCTAGCGGGAGTACGTTTCAATGAGCAGTTCTTC	CSANSRLAGVRFNEQFF
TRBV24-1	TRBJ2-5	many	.	TGTGCCACCAGTTCCGGAGAGACCCAGTACTTC	CATSSGETQYF
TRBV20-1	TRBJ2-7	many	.	TGCAGTGCTAGAGGATCCGGGAGCGGCTACGAGCAGTACTTC	CSARGSGSGYEQYF
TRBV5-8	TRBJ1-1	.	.	TGTGCCAGCAGCTCCCTGACAGGGAACACTGAAGCTTTCTTT	CASSSLTGNTEAFF
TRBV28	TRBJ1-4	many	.	TGTGCCAGCAGTTCGGGTTTGGGCGGAAATGAAAAACTGTTTTTT	CASSSGLGGNEKLFF
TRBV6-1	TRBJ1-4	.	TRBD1	TGTGCCAGCAGTAAGACAGGGAAGATTGCAACTAATGAAAAACTGTTTTTT	CASSKTGKIATNEKLFF
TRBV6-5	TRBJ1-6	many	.	TGTGCCAGCAGTTCCCCCTTGGACGCTAATTCACCCCTCCACTTT	CASSSPLDANSPLHF
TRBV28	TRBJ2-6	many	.	TGTGCCAGCAGTGCGGGATCTGGGGCCAACGTCCTGACTTTC	CASSAGSGANVLTF
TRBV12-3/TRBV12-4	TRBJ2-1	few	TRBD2	TGTGCCAGCAGCAAAATACTAGCGAGCGACTACAATGAGCAGTTCTTC	CASSKILASDYNEQFF
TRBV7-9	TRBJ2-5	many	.	TGTGCCAGCAGCTTAGGATGGGGACGCGAGACCCAGTACTTC	CASSLGWGRETQYF
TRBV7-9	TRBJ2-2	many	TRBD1	TGTGCCAGCAGCTATGACAGGGCTGGGGAGCTGTTTTTT	CASSYDRAGELFF
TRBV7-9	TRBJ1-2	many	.	TGTGCCAGCAGTCCTTATGGCTACACCTTC	CASSPYGYTF
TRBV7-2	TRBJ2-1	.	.	TGTGCCAGCAGCTCAGGATTTGAGCAGTTCTTC	CASSSGFEQFF
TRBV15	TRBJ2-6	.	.	TGTGCCACCAGCAGAGTTGAGGGGTTTGGGGCCAACGTCCTGACTTTC	CATSRVEGFGANVLTF
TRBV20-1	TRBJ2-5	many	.	TGCAGGGCAGAGGGCCTACTACAAGAGACCCAGTACTTC	CRAEGLLQETQYF
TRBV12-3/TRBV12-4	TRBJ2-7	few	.	TGTGCCAGCAGTTATGGCCCGTCGGACTACGAGCAGTACTTC	CASSYGPSDYEQYF
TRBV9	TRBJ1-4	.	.	TGTGCCAGCAGCGTGAGCAGTACTCCGAGGACTAATGAAAAACTGTTTTTT	CASSVSSTPRTNEKLFF
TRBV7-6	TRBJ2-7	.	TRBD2	TGTGCCAGCAGCGGACGAGCGGGAGACCCCGAGCAGTACTTC	CASSGRAGDPEQYF
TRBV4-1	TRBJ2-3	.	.	TGCGCCAGCAGCCAAGGGCTTCTCACAGATACGCAGTATTTT	CASSQGLLTDTQYF
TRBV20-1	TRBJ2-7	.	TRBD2	TGCAGTGCTAGGGGTAGGGTAGCGGGAGCGGCAGCCTACGAGCAGTACTTC	CSARGRVAGAAAYEQYF
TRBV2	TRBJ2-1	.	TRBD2	TGTGCCAGCAGTGAAGAGGGAGGGTACAATGAGCAGTTCTTC	CASSEEGGYNEQFF
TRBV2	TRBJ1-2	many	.	TGTGCCAGCAGCCAGGAGTCTTTGGGCTATGGCTACACCTTC	CASSQESLGYGYTF
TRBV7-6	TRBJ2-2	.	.	TGTGCCAGCAGCACGAGGACAGACGGCACCGGGGAGCTGTTTTTT	CASSTRTDGTGELFF
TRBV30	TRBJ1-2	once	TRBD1	TGTGCCTGGAGTTTGACAGGGGGCAGCTATGGCTACACCTTC	CAWSLTGGSYGYTF
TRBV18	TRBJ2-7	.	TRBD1	TGTGCCAGCTCACCAACTGGACAGGGGGCGGTTGAGCAGTACTTC	CASSPTGQGAVEQYF
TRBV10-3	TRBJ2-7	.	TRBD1	TGTGCCATCAGGCCCGACAGGGATCAAATTGGCGAGCAGTACTTC	CAIRPDRDQIGEQYF
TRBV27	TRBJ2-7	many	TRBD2	TGTGCCAGCAGCCAGGGACTAGCGGGAGGGTATACCTACGAGCAGTACTTC	CASSQGLAGGYTYEQYF
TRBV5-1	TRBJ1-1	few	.	TGCGCCAGCAGGTCTACGGGACAGAACACTGAAGCTTTCTTT	CASRSTGQNTEAFF
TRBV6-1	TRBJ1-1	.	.	TGTGCCAGCAGACTGGGGGGGGGGGCGCGTGGTACTGAAGCTTTCTTT	CASRLGGGARGTEAFF
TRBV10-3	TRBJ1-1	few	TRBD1	TGTGCCATCAGCCTTGAGGGGGCGAACACTGAAGCTTTCTTT	CAISLEGANTEAFF
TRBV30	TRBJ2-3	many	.	TGTGCCTGGAGTTCTAACATTTGGAAGTATTTT	CAWSSNIWKYF